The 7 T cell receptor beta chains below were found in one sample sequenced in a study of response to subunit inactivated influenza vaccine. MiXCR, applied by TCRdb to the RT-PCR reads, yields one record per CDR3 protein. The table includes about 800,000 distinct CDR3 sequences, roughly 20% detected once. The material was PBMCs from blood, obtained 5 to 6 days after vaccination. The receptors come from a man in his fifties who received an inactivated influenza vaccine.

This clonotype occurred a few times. Here the CDR3 DNA reads TGTGCCAGCAGCCCGGGACTAGCATCCAACGAGCAGTACTTC. It is translated as CASSPGLASNEQYF. The chain has TRBV7-2 and TRBJ2-7; 9 positions match TRBD2. The CDR3 is made up of 14 amino acids. Germline loops: CDR1 SGHTA, CDR2 FQGNSA. V was pared by 5 bases and J by 5 bases, with 7 bases of the junction left unmatched.

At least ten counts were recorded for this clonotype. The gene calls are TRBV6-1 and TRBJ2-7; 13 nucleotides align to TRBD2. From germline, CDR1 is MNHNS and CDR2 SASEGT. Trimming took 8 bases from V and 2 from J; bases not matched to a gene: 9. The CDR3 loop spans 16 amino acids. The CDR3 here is CASRQGTSGTAYEQYF. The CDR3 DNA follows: TGTGCCAGCCGACAGGGGACTAGCGGGACCGCCTACGAGCAGTACTTC.

CDR3 region: CASSQTPKEQYF. The CDR3 DNA sequence: TGTGCCAGCAGTCAAACCCCAAAAGAGCAGTACTTC. V gene TRBV12-3 or TRBV12-4 combines with J gene TRBJ2-7; D is uncertain. Trimming stripped 5 bases from V and 7 bases from J, with 12 bases between. The CDR3 length is 12 residues.

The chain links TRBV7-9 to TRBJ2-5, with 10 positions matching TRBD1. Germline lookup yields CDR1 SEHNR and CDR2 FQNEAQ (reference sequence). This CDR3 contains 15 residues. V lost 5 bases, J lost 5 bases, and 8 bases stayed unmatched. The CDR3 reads CASSRGQGIGETQYF. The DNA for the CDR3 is TGTGCCAGCAGCCGGGGACAGGGGATCGGTGAGACCCAGTACTTC.

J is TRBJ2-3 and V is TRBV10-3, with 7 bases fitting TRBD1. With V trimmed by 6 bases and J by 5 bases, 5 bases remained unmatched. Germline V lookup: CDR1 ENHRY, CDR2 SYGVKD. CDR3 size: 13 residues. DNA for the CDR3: TGTGCCATCAGCGTCGGGACAGTAGATACGCAGTATTTT. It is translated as CAISVGTVDTQYF.

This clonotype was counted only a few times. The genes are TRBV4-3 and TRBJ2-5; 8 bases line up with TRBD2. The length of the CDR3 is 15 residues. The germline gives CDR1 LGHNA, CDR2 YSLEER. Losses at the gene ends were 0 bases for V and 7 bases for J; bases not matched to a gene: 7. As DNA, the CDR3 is TGCGCCAGCAGCCAAGATTCGCGGGGGGAACGGACCCAGTACTTC. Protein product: CASSQDSRGERTQYF.

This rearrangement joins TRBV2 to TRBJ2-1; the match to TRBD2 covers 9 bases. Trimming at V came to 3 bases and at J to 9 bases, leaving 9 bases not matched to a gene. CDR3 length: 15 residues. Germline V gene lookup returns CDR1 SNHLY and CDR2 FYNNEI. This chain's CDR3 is CASSDGGGARGEQFF. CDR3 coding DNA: TGTGCCAGCAGTGACGGCGGGGGGGCGCGTGGTGAGCAGTTCTTC.